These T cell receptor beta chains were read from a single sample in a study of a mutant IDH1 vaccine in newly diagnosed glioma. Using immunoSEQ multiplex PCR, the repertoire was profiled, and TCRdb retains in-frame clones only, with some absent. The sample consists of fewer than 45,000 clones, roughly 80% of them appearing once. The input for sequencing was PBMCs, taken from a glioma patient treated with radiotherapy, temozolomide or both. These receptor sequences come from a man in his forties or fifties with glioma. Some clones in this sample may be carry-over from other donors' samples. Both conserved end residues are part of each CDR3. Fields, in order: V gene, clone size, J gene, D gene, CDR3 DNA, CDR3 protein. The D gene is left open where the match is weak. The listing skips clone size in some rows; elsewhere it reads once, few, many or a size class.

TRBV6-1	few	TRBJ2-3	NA	TGTGCCAGCAGTGAAGCGGGTTCTGGGTCAGATACGCAGTATTTT	CASSEAGSGSDTQYF
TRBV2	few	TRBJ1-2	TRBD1	TGTGCCAGCAGCGACCCTCAGGGGGCGCTAAGGTCTGGCTACACCTTC	CASSDPQGALRSGYTF
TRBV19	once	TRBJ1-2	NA	TGTGCCAGTAGTATGGACAAGAACTATGGCTACACCTTC	CASSMDKNYGYTF
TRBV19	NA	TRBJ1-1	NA	TGTGCCAGTAAGGCCGACGTAGCTGAAGCTTTCTTT	CASKADVAEAFF
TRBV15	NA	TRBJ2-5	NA	TGTGCCACCAGCAGACCGCCGAGACTCCAAGAGACCCAGTACTTC	CATSRPPRLQETQYF
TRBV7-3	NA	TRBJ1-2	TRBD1	TGTGCCAGCAGCATTACAGGGGGCAGCTATGGCTACACCTTC	CASSITGGSYGYTF
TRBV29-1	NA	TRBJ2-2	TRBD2	TGCAGCGCTCTAGCGGGGGGGCTAGGGGAGCTGTTTTTT	CSALAGGLGELFF
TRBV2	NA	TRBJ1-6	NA	TGTGCCAGCAGTCCTCGAACAGGGCCTCTTAATTCACCCCTCCACTTT	CASSPRTGPLNSPLHF
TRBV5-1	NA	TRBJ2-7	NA	TGCGCCAGCAGCTATGGACTGCCCCCTACCTACGAGCAGTACTTC	CASSYGLPPTYEQYF
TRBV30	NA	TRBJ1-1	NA	TGTGCCTGGAGTGTTGACCCCGTACACACTGAAGCTTTCTTT	CAWSVDPVHTEAFF
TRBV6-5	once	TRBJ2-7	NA	TGTGCCAGCAAGAACCCGGGCCTGGGTATATACGAGCAGTACTTC	CASKNPGLGIYEQYF
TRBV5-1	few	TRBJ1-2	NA	TGCGCCAGCAGCTTGGATCATGGGAATGGCTACACCTTC	CASSLDHGNGYTF
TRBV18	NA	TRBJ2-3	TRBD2	TGTGCCAGCTCACCTATAGCGGGGGGTGTTGGAGATACGCAGTATTTT	CASSPIAGGVGDTQYF
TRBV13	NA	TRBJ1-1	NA	TGTGCCAGCAGCTCGCGGATCCTTCGGGGCATTACTGAAGCTTTCTTT	CASSSRILRGITEAFF
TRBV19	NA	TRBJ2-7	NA	TGTGCCAGTAGTAGCCGGGACACCTACTACGAGCAGTACTTC	CASSSRDTYYEQYF
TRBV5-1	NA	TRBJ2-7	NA	TGCGCCAGCAATGCCCTCCCGGGGGCGGAGGCCTACGAGCAGTACTTC	CASNALPGAEAYEQYF
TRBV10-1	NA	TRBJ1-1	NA	TGCGCCAGCAGTGAATCCGGGGGCGCAACTGAAGCTTTCTTT	CASSESGGATEAFF
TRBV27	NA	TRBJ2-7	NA	TGTGCCAGCAGCTTTCTTGACCGAGCCTACGAGCAGTACTTC	CASSFLDRAYEQYF
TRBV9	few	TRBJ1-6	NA	TGTGCCAGCAGCGTAGGTGATCGAATTCTCCACTTT	CASSVGDRILHF
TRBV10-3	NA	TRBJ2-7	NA	TGTGCCATCAGTGAGTCGTGGCTGAACTACGAGCAGTACTTC	CAISESWLNYEQYF
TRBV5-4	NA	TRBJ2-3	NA	TGTGCCAGCAGCCTGCCGGGGGGCTTAGCAGATACGCAGTATTTT	CASSLPGGLADTQYF
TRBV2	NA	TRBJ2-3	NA	TGTGCCAGCAGTGAAGCGCCAGTAGGCTCGGGTACAGATACGCAGTATTTT	CASSEAPVGSGTDTQYF
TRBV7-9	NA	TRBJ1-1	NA	TGTGCCAGCAGCTTGCCGGGGGGAAGCGGCGGAGCTTTCTTT	CASSLPGGSGGAFF
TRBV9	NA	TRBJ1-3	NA	TGTGCCAGCAGCCGAATGGGCTCTGGAAACACCATATATTTT	CASSRMGSGNTIYF
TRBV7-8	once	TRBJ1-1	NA	TGTGCCAGCAGCTTTCACCAGGACATCACTGAAGCTTTCTTT	CASSFHQDITEAFF
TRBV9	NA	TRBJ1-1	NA	TGTGCCAGCAGCGTAGACCATAACACTGAAGCTTTCTTT	CASSVDHNTEAFF
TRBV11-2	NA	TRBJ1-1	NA	TGTGCCAGCAGACGAACCTCGGCAGGAGAAGCTTTCTTT	CASRRTSAGEAFF
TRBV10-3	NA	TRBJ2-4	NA	TGTGCCATCACCGGACAGTTAGCCAAAAACATTCAGTACTTC	CAITGQLAKNIQYF
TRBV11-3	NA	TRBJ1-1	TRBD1	TGTGCCAGCAGCTTAGGTAGGCCGGGACAGACGAACACTGAAGCTTTCTTT	CASSLGRPGQTNTEAFF
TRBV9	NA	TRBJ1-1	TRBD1	TGTGCCAGCAGCCCCTTCGGACAGGGGGTTACGGACACTGAAGCTTTCTTT	CASSPFGQGVTDTEAFF
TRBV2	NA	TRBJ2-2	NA	TGTGCCAGCCGACAGGCCTGGCGAACCGGGGAGCTGTTTTTT	CASRQAWRTGELFF
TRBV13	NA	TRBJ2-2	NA	TGTGCCAGCAGCTTAGGCAGAAACACCGGGGAGCTGTTTTTT	CASSLGRNTGELFF
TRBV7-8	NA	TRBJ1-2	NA	TGTGCCAGCAGCCCCCCAAGCTATGGCTACACCTTC	CASSPPSYGYTF
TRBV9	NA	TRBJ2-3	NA	TGTGCCAGCAGCGTAGTTCCCGTCTCGGATACGCAGTATTTT	CASSVVPVSDTQYF
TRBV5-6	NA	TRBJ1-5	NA	TGTGCCAGCAGCTTGGGATTATCGAGGAATCAGCCCCAGCATTTT	CASSLGLSRNQPQHF
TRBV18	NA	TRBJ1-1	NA	TGTGCCAGCTCACCACCTCTCGGGACGGCGAACACTGAAGCTTTCTTT	CASSPPLGTANTEAFF
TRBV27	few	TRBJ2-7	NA	TGTGCCAGCAGTTTGGAGGGGACTGGCCCCTACGAGCAGTACTTC	CASSLEGTGPYEQYF
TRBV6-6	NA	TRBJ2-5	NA	TGTGCCAGCAGTTACCACGCACAAGAGACCCAGTACTTC	CASSYHAQETQYF
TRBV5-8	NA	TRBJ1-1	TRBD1	TGTGCCAGCAGCGTCGGACAGGGCGCTGAAGCTTTCTTT	CASSVGQGAEAFF
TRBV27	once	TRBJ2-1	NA	TGTGCCAGCAGTTTTGGAGGGCTAGGGGGTGAGCAGTTCTTC	CASSFGGLGGEQFF
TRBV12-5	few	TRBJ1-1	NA	TGTGCTAGTGGCCTGACGGAGAACACTGAAGCTTTCTTT	CASGLTENTEAFF
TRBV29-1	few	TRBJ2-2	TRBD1	TGCAGCGCCCACGGGACAGGGGGCACCGGGGAGCTGTTTTTT	CSAHGTGGTGELFF
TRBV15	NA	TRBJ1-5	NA	TGTGCCACCAGCAGAGATCCCTATAGCAATCAGCCCCAGCATTTT	CATSRDPYSNQPQHF
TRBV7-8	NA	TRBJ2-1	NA	TGTGCCAGCAGCTTAGCGTCCCCGAGACACTCCTACAATGAGCAGTTCTTC	CASSLASPRHSYNEQFF
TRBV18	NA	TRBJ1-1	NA	TGTGCCAGCTCTGACACCTCGATCCTTAACACTGAAGCTTTCTTT	CASSDTSILNTEAFF
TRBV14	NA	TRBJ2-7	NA	TGTGCCAGCAGCCACGGCGGATATCCTGCCTACGAGCAGTACTTC	CASSHGGYPAYEQYF
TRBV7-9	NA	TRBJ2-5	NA	TGTGCCAGCAGCCCCGTAGAGACCCAGTACTTC	CASSPVETQYF
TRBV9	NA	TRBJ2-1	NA	TGTGCCAGCAGGGGGGCAACCTCCTACAATGAGCAGTTCTTC	CASRGATSYNEQFF
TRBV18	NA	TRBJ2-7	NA	TGTGCCAGCTCACCACGCCAGGGGGGACTCGAGCAGTACTTC	CASSPRQGGLEQYF
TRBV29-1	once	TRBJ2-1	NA	TGCAGCGCCATTGAGCGGCCGGGGCAGTTCTTC	CSAIERPGQFF
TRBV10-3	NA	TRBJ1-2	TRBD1	TGTGCCATCAGTGGGGACAGCAGCTATGGCTACACCTTC	CAISGDSSYGYTF